A single sample gave rise to the 6 T cell receptor beta chains below, sequenced in a study of beta chain features in type 1 diabetes. Study results and caveats: Shortening of TCRB CDR3s, moderate but significant, appeared in all four CD4+ subsets of Type 1 diabetes patients.

These TCRs are of unknown antigen specificity. Isolated RNA was reverse transcribed in full, so expressed TCRB transcripts were sequenced. Using immunoSEQ multiplex PCR, the repertoire was profiled, and TCRdb retains in-frame clones only, with some absent. The sample yields more than 550,000 clones, more than 13% seen once. The specimen was naive CD4+ T cells from blood. The receptors were gathered from a man between 18 and 29 years old with type 1 diabetes.

This clone occurred a few times. The chain is built from TRBV30 and TRBJ2-7; TRBD1 matches at 8 bases. Germline lookup yields CDR1 GTSNPN and CDR2 SVGIG (reference sequence). V dropped 2 bases and J dropped 5; count of bases not matched to a gene: 11. The CDR3 totals 15 residues. CDR3 region: CAWSSPQGARDEQYF. The CDR3 region has the DNA TGTGCCTGGAGTTCCCCTCAGGGGGCGCGGGACGAGCAGTACTTC.

This clone was seen a handful of times. CDR3 DNA sequence: TGTGCCAGCAGCTTGATCGGACAGAGCTCCTACGAGCAGTACTTC. The encoded protein is CASSLIGQSSYEQYF. The rearrangement uses TRBV5-4 and TRBJ2-7, with D maybe TRBD1 (6 bases). Trimming pared 1 base from V and 0 bases from J, leaving 11 bases between. CDR3 length: 15 residues. Germline CDR1 is SGHNT and CDR2 is YYREEE (reference sequence).

The gene calls are TRBV5-6 and TRBJ2-7, with TRBD2 matching 9 bases. With 6 bases clipped from V and 0 bases from J, the junction kept 7 bases outside the gene matches. The CDR3 runs to 15 residues. Germline V gene lookup returns CDR1 SGHDT and CDR2 YYEEEE. This chain's CDR3 is CASTLRLADSYEQYF. The CDR3 bases are TGTGCCAGCACCTTAAGACTAGCGGACTCCTACGAGCAGTACTTC. The variable domain in full, completed from reference TRBV5-6 and TRBJ2-7, reads DAGVTQSPTHLIKTRGQQVTLRCSPKSGHDTVSWYQQALGQGPQFIFQYYEEEERQRGNFPDRFSGHQFPNYSSELNVNALLLGDSALYLCASTLRLADSYEQYFGPGTRLTVT.

This clone was found a few times. This chain joins TRBV13 and TRBJ1-4; D gene unclear. There are 14 residues in the CDR3. The germline CDR1 and CDR2 sequences are PRHDT and FYEKMQ (reference sequence). V lost 0 bases, J lost 6 bases, and 8 bases lay in between. The CDR3 coding sequence is TGTGCCAGCAGCTTAGGAAGACCTTATGAAAAACTGTTTTTT. This codes for CASSLGRPYEKLFF.

This clone was seen only a few times. The chain employs TRBV7-2 and TRBJ1-2; D is possibly TRBD1 (6 bases). The CDR3 totals 14 residues. V dropped 4 bases and J dropped 5 bases, with 14 bases sitting between them. Germline lookup yields CDR1 SGHTA and CDR2 FQGNSA. Here the CDR3 reads CASSSQGREYGYTF. For the CDR3, the DNA is TGTGCCAGCAGCTCACAGGGAAGGGAGTATGGCTACACCTTC.

The J gene is TRBJ2-3, the V gene TRBV13, with D uncertain. This CDR3 has 11 residues. Germline loops: CDR1 PRHDT, CDR2 FYEKMQ (reference sequence). The V end was cut by 7 bases, the J end by 5 bases, with 7 bases between. CDR3: CASMEQDTQYF. The CDR3, as DNA: TGTGCCAGCATGGAGCAAGATACGCAGTATTTT.